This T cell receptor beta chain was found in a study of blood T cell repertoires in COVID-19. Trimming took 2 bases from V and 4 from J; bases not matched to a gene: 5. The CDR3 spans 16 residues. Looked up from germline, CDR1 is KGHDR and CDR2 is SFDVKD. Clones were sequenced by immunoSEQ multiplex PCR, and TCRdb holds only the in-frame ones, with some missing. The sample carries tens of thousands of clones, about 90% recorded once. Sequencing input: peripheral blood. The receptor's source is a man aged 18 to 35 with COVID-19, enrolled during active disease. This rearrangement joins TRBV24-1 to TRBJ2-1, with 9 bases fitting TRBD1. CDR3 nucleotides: TGTGCCACCAGTGATTCGGACAGGGGCGAGTACAATGAGCAGTTCTTC. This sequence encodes CATSDSDRGEYNEQFF.